Sequencing of this T cell receptor (beta chain) was carried out in a study of blood T cell repertoires in COVID-19. Study-level information: Spain, Italy and the United States supplied samples that represented acute and convalescent COVID-19. T cells, B-cell-depleted T cells, or PBMCs supplied cDNA or gDNA.

This CDR3 comprises 13 residues. V lost 3 bases to trimming and J lost 4 bases, with 6 bases between them. In germline, CDR1 is MDHEN, CDR2 SYDVKM. This clone was seen a handful of times. Original processing notes: Reference gene primer amplification gave nucleated cell count estimates. Produced via immunoSEQ multiplex PCR; TCRdb's table is partial and in-frame only. The DNA gave D and trimming, while V, J and clone size come from that table. The table includes under 300,000 clones, around 80% detected once. The chain carries TRBV28 and TRBJ2-2; D is undetermined. Sequencing input: peripheral blood. This TCR derives from a woman aged 40 to 49 with active or convalescent COVID-19. For the CDR3, the DNA is TGTGCCAGCAGTTTGCCGGGCACCGGGGAGCTGTTTTTT. Its protein product is CASSLPGTGELFF.